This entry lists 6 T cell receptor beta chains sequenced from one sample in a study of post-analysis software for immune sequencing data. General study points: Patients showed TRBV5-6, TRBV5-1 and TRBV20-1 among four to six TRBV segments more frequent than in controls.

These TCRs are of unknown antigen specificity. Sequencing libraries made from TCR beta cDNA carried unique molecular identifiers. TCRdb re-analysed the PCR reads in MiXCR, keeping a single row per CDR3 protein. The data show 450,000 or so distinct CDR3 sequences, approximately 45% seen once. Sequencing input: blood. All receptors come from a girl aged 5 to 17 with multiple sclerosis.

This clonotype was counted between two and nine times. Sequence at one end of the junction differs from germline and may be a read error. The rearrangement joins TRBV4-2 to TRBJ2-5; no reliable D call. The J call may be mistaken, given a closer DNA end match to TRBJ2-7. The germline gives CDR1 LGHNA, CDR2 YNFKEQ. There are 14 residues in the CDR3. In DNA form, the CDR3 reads TGTGCCGGCAGCCAAAGTTTGTTGGGCTACGAGCAGTACTTC. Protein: CAGSQSLLGYEQYF.

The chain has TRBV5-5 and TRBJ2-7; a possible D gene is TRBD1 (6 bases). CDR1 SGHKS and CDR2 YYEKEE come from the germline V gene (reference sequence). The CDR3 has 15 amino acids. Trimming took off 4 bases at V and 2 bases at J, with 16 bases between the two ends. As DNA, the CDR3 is TGTGCCAGCAGCCCTTTTACAGGGAGCGCCTACGAGCAGTACTTC. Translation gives CASSPFTGSAYEQYF.

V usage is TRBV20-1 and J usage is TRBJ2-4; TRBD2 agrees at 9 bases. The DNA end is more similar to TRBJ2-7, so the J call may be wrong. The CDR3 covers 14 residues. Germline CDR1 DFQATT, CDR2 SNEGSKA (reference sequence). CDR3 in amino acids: CSARRTSDRHEQYF. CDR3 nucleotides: TGCAGTGCGAGAAGGACTAGCGATCGGCACGAGCAGTACTTC.

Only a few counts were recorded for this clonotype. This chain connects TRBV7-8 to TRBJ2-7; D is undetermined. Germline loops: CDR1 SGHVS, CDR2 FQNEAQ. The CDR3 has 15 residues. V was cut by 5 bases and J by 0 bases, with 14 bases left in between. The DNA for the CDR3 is TGTGCCAGCAGCAAACCTGCATCGACCTCCTACGAGCAGTACTTC. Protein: CASSKPASTSYEQYF.

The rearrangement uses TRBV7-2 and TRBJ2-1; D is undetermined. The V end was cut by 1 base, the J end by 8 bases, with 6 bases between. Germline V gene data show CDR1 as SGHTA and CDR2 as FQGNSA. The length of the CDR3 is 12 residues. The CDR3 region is CASSLVADEQFF. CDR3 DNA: TGTGCCAGCAGCTTAGTTGCGGATGAGCAGTTCTTC.

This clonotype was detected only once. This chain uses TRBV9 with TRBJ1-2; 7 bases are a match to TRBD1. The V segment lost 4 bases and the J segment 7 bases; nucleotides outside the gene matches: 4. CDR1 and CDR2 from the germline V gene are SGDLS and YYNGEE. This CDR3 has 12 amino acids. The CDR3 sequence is CASSSTGSGYTF. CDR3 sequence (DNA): TGTGCCAGCAGCTCGACAGGGAGTGGCTACACCTTC.